This T cell receptor beta chain stems from a study of CD8 T cells in Susac syndrome. This CDR3 comprises 16 residues. The V and J ends lost 4 bases and 4 bases respectively, with 18 bases between them. The V gene's germline CDR1 is SGHTA and CDR2 FQGTGA. Random hexamers were used to reverse transcribe roughly 0.5 to 1 ug of RNA. One entry per CDR3 protein, called by TCRdb with MiXCR from the immunoSEQ multiplex PCR reads. Seen here are roughly 110,000 distinct CDR3 sequences, 85% to 95% observed once, and the top ten hold around 0.14%. High-throughput TCR beta sequencing covered peripheral CD8+ and CD4+ T cells.

Sequencing used CD4+ T cells from PBMCs. The V and J genes are TRBV7-3 and TRBJ2-3; either TRBD1 or TRBD2 may supply D (6 bases each). The source of this sequence is a human donor in good health. The CDR3 loop is CASSSGGLSKADTQYF. Written as DNA, the CDR3 is TGTGCCAGCAGCTCCGGGGGCCTCTCTAAGGCAGATACGCAGTATTTT. The entire variable domain, with the rest obtained from reference TRBV7-3 and TRBJ2-3, is as follows: GAGVSQTPSNKVTEKGKYVELRCDPISGHTALYWYRQSLGQGPEFLIYFQGTGAADDSGLPNDRFFAVRPEGSVSTLKIQRTERGDSAVYLCASSSGGLSKADTQYFGPGTRLTVL.